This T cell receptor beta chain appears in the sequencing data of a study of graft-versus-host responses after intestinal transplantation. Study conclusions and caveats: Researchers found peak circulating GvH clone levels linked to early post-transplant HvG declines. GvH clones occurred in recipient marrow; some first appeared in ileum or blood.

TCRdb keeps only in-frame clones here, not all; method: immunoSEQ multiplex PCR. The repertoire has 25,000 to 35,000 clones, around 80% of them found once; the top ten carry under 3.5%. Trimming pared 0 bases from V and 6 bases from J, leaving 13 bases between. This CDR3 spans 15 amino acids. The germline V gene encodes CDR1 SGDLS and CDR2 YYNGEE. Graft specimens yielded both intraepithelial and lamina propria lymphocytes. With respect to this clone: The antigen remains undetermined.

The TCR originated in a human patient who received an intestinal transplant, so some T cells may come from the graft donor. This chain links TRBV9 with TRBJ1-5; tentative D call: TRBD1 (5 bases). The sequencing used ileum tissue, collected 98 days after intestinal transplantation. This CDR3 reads CASSVGMGPFQPQHF. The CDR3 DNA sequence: TGTGCCAGCAGCGTAGGGATGGGGCCCTTTCAGCCCCAGCATTTT.